This T cell receptor beta chain is from a study of blood T cell repertoires in COVID-19. For the study at large: From the United States, Italy and Spain came samples of acute and convalescent COVID-19. T cells, B-cell-depleted T cells, or PBMCs supplied cDNA or gDNA.

In the authors' workflow: Amplifying reference gene primers gave estimates of nucleated cell counts. Assay used: immunoSEQ multiplex PCR; TCRdb lists only in-frame clones, some missing. The DNA gave D and trimming, while V, J and clone size come from that table. Of 150,000 to 200,000 clones in the sample, more than 70% are singletons; the top ten hold around 2.5%. The V gene end was trimmed by 6 bases and the J gene end by 4 bases; junction bases not matched to a gene: 7. CDR1 is PRHDT and CDR2 is FYEKMQ in the germline V gene (reference sequence). This CDR3 has 14 amino acids. The receptor was isolated from a man between 35 and 55 years old with active or convalescent COVID-19. Material: peripheral blood. The chain carries TRBV13 and TRBJ1-1, with 8 bases aligning to TRBD1. The CDR3 DNA sequence: TGTGCCAGCAGTCAGGACAGGGAGTCCACTGAAGCTTTCTTT. Its protein product is CASSQDRESTEAFF.